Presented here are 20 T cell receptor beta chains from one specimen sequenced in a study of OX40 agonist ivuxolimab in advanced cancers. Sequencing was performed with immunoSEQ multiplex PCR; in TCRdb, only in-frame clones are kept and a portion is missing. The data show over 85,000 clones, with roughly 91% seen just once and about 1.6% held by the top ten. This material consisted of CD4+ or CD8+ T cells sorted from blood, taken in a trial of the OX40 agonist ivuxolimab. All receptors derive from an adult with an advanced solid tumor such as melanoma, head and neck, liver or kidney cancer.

CDR3 residues: CASSRTSGTSGRPDTQYF. CDR3 in DNA: TGCGCCAGCAGCCGCACTTCCGGGACTAGCGGGAGACCAGATACGCAGTATTTT. This chain links TRBV4-3 with TRBJ2-3; 14 positions agree with TRBD2. CDR3 size: 18 residues. V lost 4 bases to trimming and J lost 4 bases; unmatched junction nucleotides: 10. In germline, CDR1 is LGHNA, CDR2 YSLEER.

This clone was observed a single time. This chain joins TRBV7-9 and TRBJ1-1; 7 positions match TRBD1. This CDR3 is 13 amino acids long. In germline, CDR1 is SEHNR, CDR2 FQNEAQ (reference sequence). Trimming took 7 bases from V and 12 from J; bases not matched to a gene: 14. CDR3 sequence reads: CASTIYRGEVSFF. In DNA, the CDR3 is TGTGCCAGCACCATATACAGGGGCGAGGTTTCTTTCTTT. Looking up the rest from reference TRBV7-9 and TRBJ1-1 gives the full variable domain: DTGVSQNPRHKITKRGQNVTFRCDPISEHNRLYWYRQTLGQGPEFLTYFQNEAQLEKSRLLSDRFSAERPKGSFSTLEIQRTEQGDSAMYLCASTIYRGEVSFFGQGTRLTVV.

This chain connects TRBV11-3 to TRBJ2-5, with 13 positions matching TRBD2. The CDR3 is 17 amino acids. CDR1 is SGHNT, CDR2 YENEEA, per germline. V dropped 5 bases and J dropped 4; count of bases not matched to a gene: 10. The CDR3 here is CASSPGLAGFPGETQYF. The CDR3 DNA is TGTGCCAGCAGCCCGGGACTAGCGGGGTTTCCGGGAGAGACCCAGTACTTC. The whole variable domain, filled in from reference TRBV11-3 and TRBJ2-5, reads EAGVVQSPRYKIIEKKQPVAFWCNPISGHNTLYWYLQNLGQGPELLIRYENEEAVDDSQLPKDRFSAERLKGVDSTLKIQPAELGDSAVYLCASSPGLAGFPGETQYFGPGTRLLVL.

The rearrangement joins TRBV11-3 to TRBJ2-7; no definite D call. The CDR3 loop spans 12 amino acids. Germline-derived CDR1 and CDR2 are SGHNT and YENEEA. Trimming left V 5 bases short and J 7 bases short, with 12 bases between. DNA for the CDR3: TGTGCCAGCAGCCGGACCTTGAGGGAGCAGTACTTC. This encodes CASSRTLREQYF.

CDR3 sequence reads: CASSEQEGGYYGYTF. The DNA of the CDR3 is TGCGCCAGCAGTGAGCAGGAAGGGGGTTACTATGGCTACACCTTC. The chain combines TRBV10-2 with TRBJ1-2; possible D gene TRBD1, 6 bases. The CDR3 has 15 amino acids. V was trimmed by 2 bases and J by 3 bases, leaving 13 bases between them. Per germline, CDR1 WSHSY and CDR2 SAAADI.

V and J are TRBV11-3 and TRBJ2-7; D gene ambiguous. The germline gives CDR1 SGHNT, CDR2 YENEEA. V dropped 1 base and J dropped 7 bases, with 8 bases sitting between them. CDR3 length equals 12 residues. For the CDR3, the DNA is TGTGCCAGCAGCTTAGGCGGCGGTGAGCAGTACTTC. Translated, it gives CASSLGGGEQYF.

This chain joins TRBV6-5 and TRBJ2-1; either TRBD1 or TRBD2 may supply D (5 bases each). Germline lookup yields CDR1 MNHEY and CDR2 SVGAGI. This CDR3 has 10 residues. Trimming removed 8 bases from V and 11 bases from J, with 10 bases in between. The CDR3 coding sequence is TGTGCCAGCGGGGGTGAAAAGCAGTTCTTC. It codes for CASGGEKQFF.

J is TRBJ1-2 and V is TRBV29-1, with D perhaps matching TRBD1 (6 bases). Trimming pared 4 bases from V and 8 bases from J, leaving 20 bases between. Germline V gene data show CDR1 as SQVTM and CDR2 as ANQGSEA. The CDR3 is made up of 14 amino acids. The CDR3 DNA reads TGCAGCGTTGGTGCCTTAGGGGGGGCAGGAGGCTACACCTTC. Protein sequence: CSVGALGGAGGYTF.

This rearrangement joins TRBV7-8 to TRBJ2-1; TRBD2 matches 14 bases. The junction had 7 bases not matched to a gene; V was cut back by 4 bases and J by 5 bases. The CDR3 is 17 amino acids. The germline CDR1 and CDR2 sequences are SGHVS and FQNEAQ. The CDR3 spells CASSWGRLAGGNNEQFF. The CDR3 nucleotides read TGTGCCAGCAGCTGGGGGCGACTAGCGGGAGGGAACAATGAGCAGTTCTTC.

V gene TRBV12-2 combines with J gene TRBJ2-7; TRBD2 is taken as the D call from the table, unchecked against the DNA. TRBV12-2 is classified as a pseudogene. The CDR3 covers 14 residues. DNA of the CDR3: TGTGCAAGTCGCTTGCGGACTAGCGGTTACGAGCAGTACTTC. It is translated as CASRLRTSGYEQYF.

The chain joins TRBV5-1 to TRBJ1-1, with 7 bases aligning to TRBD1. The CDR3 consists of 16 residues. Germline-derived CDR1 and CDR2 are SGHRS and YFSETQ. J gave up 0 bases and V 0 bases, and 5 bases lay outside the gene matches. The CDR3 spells CASSLGTGSMNTEAFF. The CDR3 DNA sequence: TGCGCCAGCAGCTTGGGGACAGGTTCGATGAACACTGAAGCTTTCTTT. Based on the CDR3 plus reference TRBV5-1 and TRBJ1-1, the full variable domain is KAGVTQTPRYLIKTRGQQVTLSCSPISGHRSVSWYQQTPGQGLQFLFEYFSETQRNKGNFPGRFSGRQFSNSRSEMNVSTLELGDSALYLCASSLGTGSMNTEAFFGQGTRLTVV.

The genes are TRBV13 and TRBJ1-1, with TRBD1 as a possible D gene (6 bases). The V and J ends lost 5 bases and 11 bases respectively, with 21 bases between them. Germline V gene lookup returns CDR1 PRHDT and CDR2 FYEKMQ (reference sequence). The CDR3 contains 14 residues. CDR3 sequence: CASSVHVTGTGAFF. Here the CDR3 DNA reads TGTGCCAGCAGCGTACACGTCACAGGGACGGGCGCTTTCTTT.

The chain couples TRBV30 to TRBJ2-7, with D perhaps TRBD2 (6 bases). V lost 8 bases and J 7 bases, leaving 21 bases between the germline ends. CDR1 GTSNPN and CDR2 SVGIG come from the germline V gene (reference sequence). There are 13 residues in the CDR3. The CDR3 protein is CAGAKGLFREQYF. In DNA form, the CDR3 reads TGTGCCGGGGCGAAGGGACTTTTTCGAGAGCAGTACTTC.

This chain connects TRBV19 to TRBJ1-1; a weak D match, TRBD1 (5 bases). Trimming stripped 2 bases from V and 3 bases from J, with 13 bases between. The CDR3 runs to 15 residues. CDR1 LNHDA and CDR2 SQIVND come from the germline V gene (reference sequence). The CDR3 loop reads CASSIRGNGDTEAFF. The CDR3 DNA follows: TGTGCCAGTAGTATAAGGGGCAACGGGGACACTGAAGCTTTCTTT.

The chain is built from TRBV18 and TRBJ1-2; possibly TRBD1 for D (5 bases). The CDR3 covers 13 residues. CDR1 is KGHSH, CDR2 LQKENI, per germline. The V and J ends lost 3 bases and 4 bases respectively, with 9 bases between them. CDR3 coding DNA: TGTGCCAGCTCACCGGGGGTGGCCTATGGCTACACCTTC. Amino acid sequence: CASSPGVAYGYTF.

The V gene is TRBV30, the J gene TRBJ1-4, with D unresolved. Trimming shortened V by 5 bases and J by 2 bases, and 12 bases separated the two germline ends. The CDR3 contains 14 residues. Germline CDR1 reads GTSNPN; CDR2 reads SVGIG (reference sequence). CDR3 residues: CAWGRLGTNEKLFF. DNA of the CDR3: TGTGCCTGGGGCCGACTGGGGACTAATGAAAAACTGTTTTTT.

CDR3 loop: CASSLAPGTPPYEQYF. As DNA, the CDR3 is TGTGCCAGCAGCTTAGCCCCCGGGACTCCTCCCTACGAGCAGTACTTC. The chain joins TRBV5-6 to TRBJ2-7, with D perhaps TRBD2 (6 bases). Trimming removed 2 bases at V and 2 bases at J, with 17 bases between. Germline V gene data show CDR1 as SGHDT and CDR2 as YYEEEE. This CDR3 spans 16 amino acids. The entire variable domain, with the rest obtained from reference TRBV5-6 and TRBJ2-7, is as follows: DAGVTQSPTHLIKTRGQQVTLRCSPKSGHDTVSWYQQALGQGPQFIFQYYEEEERQRGNFPDRFSGHQFPNYSSELNVNALLLGDSALYLCASSLAPGTPPYEQYFGPGTRLTVT.

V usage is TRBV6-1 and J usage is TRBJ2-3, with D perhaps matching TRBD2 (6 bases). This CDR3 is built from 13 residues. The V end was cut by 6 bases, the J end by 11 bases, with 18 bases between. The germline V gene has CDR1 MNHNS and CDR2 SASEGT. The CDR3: CASRRAGVEGQYF. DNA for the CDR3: TGTGCCAGCAGAAGAGCGGGCGTGGAGGGGCAGTATTTT.

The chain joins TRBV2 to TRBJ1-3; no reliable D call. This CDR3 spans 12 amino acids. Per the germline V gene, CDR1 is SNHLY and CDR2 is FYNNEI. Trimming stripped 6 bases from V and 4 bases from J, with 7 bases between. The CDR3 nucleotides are TGTGCCAGCAGAATTGGCGGAAACACCATATATTTT. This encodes CASRIGGNTIYF. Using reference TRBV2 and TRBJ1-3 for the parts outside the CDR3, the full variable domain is EPEVTQTPSHQVTQMGQEVILRCVPISNHLYFYWYRQILGQKVEFLVSFYNNEISEKSEIFDDQFSVERPDGSNFTLKIRSTKLEDSAMYFCASRIGGNTIYFGEGSWLTVV.

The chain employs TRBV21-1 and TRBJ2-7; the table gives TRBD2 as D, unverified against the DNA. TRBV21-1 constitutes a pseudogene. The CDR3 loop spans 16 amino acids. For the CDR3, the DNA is TGTGCCAGCAGCAAAGGACTACCGGGCAGATCCTACGAGCAGTACTTC. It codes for CASSKGLPGRSYEQYF.